Below are 30 T cell receptor beta chains sequenced from a single sample in a study of T-cell memory formation after mild COVID-19. TCRdb independently ran MiXCR on the 5' RACE reads; one entry per CDR3 protein. The repertoire includes a few hundred thousand distinct CDR3 sequences, roughly 24% of them detected once, and around 9% sits in the top ten. The material sequenced was PBMCs or a T cell subset sorted from them (not recorded which). Every receptor here comes from an adult woman who had mild COVID-19 (a few samples of this study predate the infection). Cell type and time point are not known.

V gene TRBV6-5 combines with J gene TRBJ2-4; possible D gene TRBD1, 6 bases. CDR1 is MNHEY and CDR2 is SVGAGI in the germline V gene. The ends were cut back, 4 bases at V and 4 bases at J, with 17 bases in the middle. The CDR3 covers 16 residues. The chain's CDR3 is CASSSPGTQKKNIQYF. CDR3 DNA sequence: TGTGCCAGCAGTTCCCCCGGGACACAAAAGAAAAACATTCAGTACTTC.

J is TRBJ2-5 and V is TRBV20-1, with 10 bases that match TRBD2. The DNA end favors TRBJ2-1, so the J call may be wrong. Germline values: CDR1 DFQATT, CDR2 SNEGSKA (reference sequence). The CDR3 extends over 14 amino acids. The DNA for the CDR3 is TGCAGTGCCAATAGCGGGAGGAGAAACAATGAGCAGTTCTTC. Translation: CSANSGRRNNEQFF.

Many counts were recorded for this clonotype. The chain combines TRBV24-1 with TRBJ2-5, with D possibly being TRBD1 (6 bases). The CDR3 extends over 15 amino acids. With 4 bases removed from V and 2 bases from J, the gap between germline ends came to 13 bases. Germline lookup yields CDR1 KGHDR and CDR2 SFDVKD. CDR3 sequence reads: CATSERTAPQETQYF. DNA of the CDR3: TGTGCCACCAGTGAGCGGACAGCCCCGCAAGAGACCCAGTACTTC.

The chain employs TRBV6-5 and TRBJ2-3; D remains ambiguous. Germline values: CDR1 MNHEY, CDR2 SVGAGI. The CDR3 consists of 15 residues. The V end lost 0 bases, the J end lost 2 bases, and 9 bases lay between the germline ends. The CDR3 region is CASSYSTSNTDTQYF. CDR3 DNA: TGTGCCAGCAGTTACTCGACATCCAACACAGATACGCAGTATTTT.

The CDR3 DNA is TGTGCCACCAGTTACCGGGGCACACAGACGCAGTATTTT. Translated, it gives CATSYRGTQTQYF. The genes are TRBV3-1 and TRBJ2-3; either TRBD1 or TRBD2 may supply D (5 bases each). The V end was cut by 10 bases, the J end by 9 bases, with 20 bases between. Germline V gene sequence: CDR1 LGHDT, CDR2 YNNKEL (reference sequence). This CDR3 region has 13 residues.

The chain joins TRBV12-3 or TRBV12-4 to TRBJ2-3; the match to TRBD1 covers 7 bases. Trimming at V came to 6 bases and at J to 0 bases, leaving 3 bases not matched to a gene. The CDR3 consists of 14 residues. Here the CDR3 DNA reads TGTGCCAGCAGCGAGGGGGCTAGCACAGATACGCAGTATTTT. It specifies CASSEGASTDTQYF.

This clonotype has more than one count but fewer than ten. The chain uses TRBV7-9 and TRBJ1-2; 8 bases line up with TRBD1. V lost 5 bases and J lost 4; bases outside the gene matches: 9. The CDR3 sequence is 15 residues long. Germline CDR1 SEHNR, CDR2 FQNEAQ (reference sequence). CDR3: CASSPTGAITYGYTF. CDR3 bases: TGTGCCAGCAGCCCGACAGGGGCAATAACCTATGGCTACACCTTC.

This clonotype occurred a few times. The chain couples TRBV7-9 to TRBJ2-1; TRBD2 aligns across 10 bases. Germline values: CDR1 SEHNR, CDR2 FQNEAQ (reference sequence). Germline trimming cut 2 bases from V and 6 bases from J; bases unmatched to any gene: 10. The CDR3 totals 17 residues. CDR3 sequence (DNA): TGTGCCAGCAGCTTAAGGTTCAGCGGGGGGGCTCTCAATGAGCAGTTCTTC. This translates into CASSLRFSGGALNEQFF.

The chain recombines TRBV7-2 with TRBJ2-3; D is unclear. The CDR3 has 15 amino acids. With 0 bases removed from V and 4 bases from J, the gap between germline ends came to 11 bases. Looked up from germline, CDR1 is SGHTA and CDR2 is FQGNSA. CDR3 region: CASSLAPSAADTQYF. The CDR3 DNA reads as TGTGCCAGCAGCTTAGCGCCCAGCGCTGCAGATACGCAGTATTTT.

This clonotype turned up a few times. V is TRBV7-8 and J is TRBJ2-7; D is unclear. The CDR3 is 11 residues long. Trimming left V 5 bases short and J 6 bases short, with 8 bases between. Germline V CDR1 and CDR2: SGHVS, FQNEAQ. CDR3 in DNA: TGTGCCAGCAGCGGATTAGGCGAGCAGTACTTC. This translates into CASSGLGEQYF.

This chain uses TRBV12-3 or TRBV12-4 with TRBJ2-2, with D hard to call. V was clipped by 3 bases and J by 3 bases, with 5 bases between them. This CDR3 has 13 residues. The CDR3 nucleotides read TGTGCCAGCAGTTTTTTTGACACCGGGGAGCTGTTTTTT. Amino acid sequence: CASSFFDTGELFF.

The table lists this clonotype with many counts. The chain combines TRBV7-9 with TRBJ2-7; 7 positions agree with TRBD2. V lost 4 bases to trimming and J lost 2 bases; unmatched junction nucleotides: 8. CDR3 size: 15 residues. From germline, CDR1 is SEHNR and CDR2 FQNEAQ (reference sequence). CDR3 residues: CASSSRRAGAYEQYF. For the CDR3, the DNA is TGTGCCAGCAGCTCTCGTAGGGCGGGAGCCTACGAGCAGTACTTC.

This clonotype showed up just a few times. V and J are TRBV29-1 and TRBJ2-3; the match to TRBD2 covers 9 bases. The length of the CDR3 is 14 residues. V was clipped by 3 bases and J by 5 bases; unmatched bases: 6. Germline-derived CDR1 and CDR2 are SQVTM and ANQGSEA. The CDR3 region is CSVDLAGGGDTQYF. In DNA form, the CDR3 reads TGCAGCGTTGATCTGGCGGGAGGGGGAGATACGCAGTATTTT.

The rearrangement uses TRBV20-1 and TRBJ2-1; D is uncertain. V was cut by 0 bases and J by 10 bases, with 13 bases left in between. This CDR3 comprises 13 residues. Germline-derived CDR1 and CDR2 are DFQATT and SNEGSKA (reference sequence). CDR3 sequence (DNA): TGCAGTGCTAGAGATCATGGGGTGTGGGAGCAGTTCTTC. Translating gives CSARDHGVWEQFF.

This chain joins TRBV3-1 and TRBJ2-2, with 8 bases fitting TRBD1. Trimming cost V 4 bases and J 4 bases; bases outside gene matches: 8. Germline CDR1 reads LGHDT; CDR2 reads YNNKEL (reference sequence). This CDR3 region has 16 residues. The CDR3 here is CASSPTGDKTTGELFF. CDR3 nucleotides: TGTGCCAGCAGCCCGACAGGGGACAAAACCACCGGGGAGCTGTTTTTT.

The chain employs TRBV9 and TRBJ2-7, with 7 bases identical to TRBD2. The ends lost 0 bases at V and 3 bases at J; junction bases unmatched: 6. CDR3 size: 15 residues. Germline V CDR1 and CDR2: SGDLS, YYNGEE. In DNA form, the CDR3 reads TGTGCCAGCAGCGTAGGAGGCGAGCGGGGCTACGAGCAGTACTTC. Translation gives CASSVGGERGYEQYF.

This clonotype turned up a few times. V is TRBV6-5 and J is TRBJ2-6; TRBD2 is a possible D gene (5 bases). The V end lost 5 bases, the J end lost 1 base, and 15 bases lay between the germline ends. The CDR3 consists of 17 residues. Germline CDR1 is MNHEY and CDR2 is SVGAGI. The CDR3: CASSAPEGNSGANVLTF. The DNA of the CDR3 is TGTGCCAGCAGTGCCCCTGAGGGCAATTCTGGGGCCAACGTCCTGACTTTC.

This chain links TRBV12-3 or TRBV12-4 with TRBJ1-2; D perhaps matches TRBD1 (5 bases). V was pared by 2 bases and J by 4 bases, with 14 bases between. CDR3 length: 15 residues. The CDR3 reads CASSLRFRQGYGYTF. In DNA form, the CDR3 reads TGTGCCAGCAGTTTACGGTTCAGGCAGGGCTATGGCTACACCTTC.

There are a few counts of this clonotype. This rearrangement joins TRBV7-9 to TRBJ1-2; D perhaps matches TRBD1 (5 bases). There are 16 residues in the CDR3. V was trimmed by 5 bases and J by 0 bases, leaving 16 bases between them. CDR1 SEHNR and CDR2 FQNEAQ come from the germline V gene (reference sequence). The CDR3 sequence is CASSPSRGVTNYGYTF. In nucleotides, the CDR3 is TGTGCCAGCAGCCCAAGTCGGGGGGTAACTAACTATGGCTACACCTTC.

The table lists this clonotype with a few counts. The chain uses TRBV7-3 and TRBJ2-2; D not certain. The V end was cut by 2 bases, the J end by 5 bases, with 9 bases between. The germline CDR1 and CDR2 sequences are SGHTA and FQGTGA. CDR3 size: 14 residues. CDR3 residues: CASSLDLWTGELFF. CDR3 in DNA: TGTGCCAGCAGCTTAGATCTCTGGACCGGGGAGCTGTTTTTT.

The rearrangement joins TRBV11-3 to TRBJ2-7; a weak D match, TRBD2 (7 bases). V was cut by 4 bases and J by 2 bases, with 21 bases left in between. The CDR3 covers 17 residues. In germline, CDR1 is SGHNT, CDR2 YENEEA. The CDR3 loop reads CASSSRDGGLATYEQYF. The CDR3 DNA follows: TGTGCCAGCAGCTCCAGGGACGGGGGGCTGGCTACCTACGAGCAGTACTTC.

CDR3 amino acids: CASSPDRAPYNEQFF. The CDR3 DNA follows: TGTGCCAGCTCACCGGACAGGGCACCCTACAATGAGCAGTTCTTC. The chain uses TRBV18 and TRBJ2-1; TRBD1 agrees at 8 bases. Germline values: CDR1 KGHSH, CDR2 LQKENI. The ends lost 3 bases at V and 2 bases at J; junction bases unmatched: 3. CDR3 length equals 15 residues.

This clonotype has only a few counts. The J gene is TRBJ1-2, the V gene TRBV3-1, with D unclear. CDR1 LGHDT and CDR2 YNNKEL come from the germline V gene (reference sequence). V lost 3 bases, J lost 3 bases, and 17 bases lay in between. CDR3 length: 16 residues. Here the CDR3 reads CASSHTDGPFYYGYTF. The CDR3 bases are TGTGCCAGCAGCCATACCGATGGACCGTTCTACTATGGCTACACCTTC.

This clonotype was detected only a few times. J is TRBJ1-5 and V is TRBV5-1; perhaps TRBD1 as D (5 bases). CDR3 length: 17 amino acids. Trimming removed 3 bases from V and 5 bases from J, with 21 bases in between. Per the germline V gene, CDR1 is SGHRS and CDR2 is YFSETQ. As DNA, the CDR3 is TGCGCCAGCAGCTCGGGGTCTGACAGAGACGGGGATCAGCCCCAGCATTTT. The encoded protein is CASSSGSDRDGDQPQHF.

The J gene is TRBJ2-3, the V gene TRBV7-4, with 7 nucleotides matching TRBD2. V shed 4 bases and J 2 bases; nucleotides not matched to a gene: 12. Per the germline V gene, CDR1 is SGHVT and CDR2 is SQSDAQ. The CDR3 runs to 17 residues. The CDR3 nucleotides read TGTGCCAGCAGCTCCGATACGGCGGGAGAGAACACAGATACGCAGTATTTT. Its translation: CASSSDTAGENTDTQYF. Complete variable domain (other parts from reference TRBV7-4 and TRBJ2-3): GAGVSQSPRYKVAKRGRDVALRCDSISGHVTLYWYRQTLGQGSEVLTYSQSDAQRDKSGRPSGRFSAERPERSVSTLKIQRTEQGDSAVYLCASSSDTAGENTDTQYFGPGTRLTVL.

This clonotype was found a few times. This chain links TRBV4-3 with TRBJ1-2; TRBD1 might be the D (5 bases). Germline lookup yields CDR1 LGHNA and CDR2 YSLEER. CDR3 length: 14 amino acids. The germline V and J ends were trimmed by 0 bases and 8 bases, with 13 bases remaining between them. In DNA, the CDR3 is TGCGCCAGCAGCCAAGACAGGGCGTACGGGGGCTACACCTTC. Protein sequence: CASSQDRAYGGYTF.

The chain uses TRBV7-2 and TRBJ2-7; a weak D match, TRBD1 (6 bases). Looked up from germline, CDR1 is SGHTA and CDR2 is FQGNSA. The CDR3 loop spans 14 amino acids. Trimming removed 5 bases at V and 2 bases at J, with 13 bases between. The DNA of the CDR3 is TGTGCCAGCAGCCCCCTCGGGACAACCTACGAGCAGTACTTC. Amino acids: CASSPLGTTYEQYF.

This clonotype has more than one count but fewer than ten. The V and J genes are TRBV12-3 or TRBV12-4 and TRBJ2-3; 7 nucleotides agree with TRBD1. CDR3 size: 11 residues. V shed 6 bases and J 14 bases; nucleotides not matched to a gene: 8. The CDR3: CASSQQGPGYF. CDR3 DNA sequence: TGTGCCAGCAGCCAACAGGGGCCGGGGTATTTT.

This chain connects TRBV5-1 to TRBJ1-3; D ambiguous. Trimming removed 0 bases at V and 4 bases at J, with 5 bases between. CDR1 and CDR2 from the germline V gene are SGHRS and YFSETQ. The CDR3 is 13 residues long. This chain's CDR3 is CASSLGEGNTIYF. The CDR3 bases are TGCGCCAGCAGCTTGGGAGAAGGAAACACCATATATTTT. The full variable domain, completed using reference TRBV5-1 and TRBJ1-3, is KAGVTQTPRYLIKTRGQQVTLSCSPISGHRSVSWYQQTPGQGLQFLFEYFSETQRNKGNFPGRFSGRQFSNSRSEMNVSTLELGDSALYLCASSLGEGNTIYFGEGSWLTVV.

This clonotype was counted a few times. The rearrangement joins TRBV7-9 to TRBJ2-5, with 7 bases identical to TRBD1. Germline V gene data show CDR1 as SEHNR and CDR2 as FQNEAQ (reference sequence). The J segment lost 5 bases and the V segment lost 6 bases, leaving 12 bases of the junction unmatched. The CDR3 consists of 15 residues. The CDR3 loop reads CASSTRDRWRETQYF. CDR3 DNA: TGTGCCAGCAGTACCCGGGACAGATGGCGGGAGACCCAGTACTTC.